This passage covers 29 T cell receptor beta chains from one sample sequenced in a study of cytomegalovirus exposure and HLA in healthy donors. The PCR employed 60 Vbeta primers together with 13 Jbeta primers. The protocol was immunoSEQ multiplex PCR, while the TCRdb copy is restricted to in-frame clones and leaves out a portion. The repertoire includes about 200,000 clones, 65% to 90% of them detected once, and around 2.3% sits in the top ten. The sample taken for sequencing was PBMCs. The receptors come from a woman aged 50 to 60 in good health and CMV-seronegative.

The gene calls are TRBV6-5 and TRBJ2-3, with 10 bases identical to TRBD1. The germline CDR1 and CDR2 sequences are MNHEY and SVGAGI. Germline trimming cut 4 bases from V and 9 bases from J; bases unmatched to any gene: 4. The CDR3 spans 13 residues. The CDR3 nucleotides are TGTGCCAGCAGTTTCGGACAGGGGGGGACGCAGTATTTT. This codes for CASSFGQGGTQYF.

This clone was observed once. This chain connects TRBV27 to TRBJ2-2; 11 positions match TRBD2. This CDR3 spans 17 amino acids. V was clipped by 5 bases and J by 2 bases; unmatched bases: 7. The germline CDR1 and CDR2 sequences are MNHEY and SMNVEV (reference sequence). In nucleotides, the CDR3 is TGTGCCAGCAGTATCTATAGCGGGAGGGGAAACACCGGGGAGCTGTTTTTT. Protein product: CASSIYSGRGNTGELFF.

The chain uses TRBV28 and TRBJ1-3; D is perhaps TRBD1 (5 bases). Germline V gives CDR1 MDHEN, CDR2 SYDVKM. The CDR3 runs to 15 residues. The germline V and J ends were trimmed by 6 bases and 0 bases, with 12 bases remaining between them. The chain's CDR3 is CASSAQESSGNTIYF. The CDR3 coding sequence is TGTGCCAGCAGCGCACAGGAGAGCTCTGGAAACACCATATATTTT.

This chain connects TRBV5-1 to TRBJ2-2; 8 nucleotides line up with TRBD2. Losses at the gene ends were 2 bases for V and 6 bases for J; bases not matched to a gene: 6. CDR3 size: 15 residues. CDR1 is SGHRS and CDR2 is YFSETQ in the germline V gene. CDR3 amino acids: CASSFEAGVPGELFF. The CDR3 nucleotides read TGCGCCAGCAGCTTCGAAGCGGGAGTTCCCGGGGAGCTGTTTTTT.

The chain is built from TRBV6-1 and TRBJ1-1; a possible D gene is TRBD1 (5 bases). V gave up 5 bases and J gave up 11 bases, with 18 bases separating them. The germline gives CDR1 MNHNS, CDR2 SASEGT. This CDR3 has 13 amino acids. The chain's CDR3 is CASSSARRGAAFF. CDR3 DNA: TGTGCCAGCAGTTCAGCGAGAAGGGGTGCCGCTTTCTTT.

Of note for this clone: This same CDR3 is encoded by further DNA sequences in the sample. In DNA form, the CDR3 reads TGTGCCAGCAGCCTGGGGGGTCAGCCCCAGCATTTT. The encoded protein is CASSLGGQPQHF. The chain links TRBV7-9 to TRBJ1-5; TRBD1 is a possible D gene (5 bases). The CDR3 has 12 amino acids. Trimming left V 5 bases short and J 6 bases short, with 8 bases between. Germline V gene sequence: CDR1 SEHNR, CDR2 FQNEAQ (reference sequence).

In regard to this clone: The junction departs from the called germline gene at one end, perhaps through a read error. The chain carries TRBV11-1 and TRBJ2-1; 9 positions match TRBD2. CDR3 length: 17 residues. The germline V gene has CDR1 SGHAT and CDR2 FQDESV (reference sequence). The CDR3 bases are TGTGCCGGCAGCTTATCAGCTAGCGGGGCCTCCTACAATGAGCAGTTCTTC. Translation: CAGSLSASGASYNEQFF.

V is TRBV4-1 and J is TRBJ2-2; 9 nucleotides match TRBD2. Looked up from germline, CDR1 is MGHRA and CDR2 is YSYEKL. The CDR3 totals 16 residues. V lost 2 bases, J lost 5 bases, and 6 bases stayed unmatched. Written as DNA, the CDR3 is TGCGCCAGCAGCCAACGTATCCTAGCGGGGACCGGGGAGCTGTTTTTT. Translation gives CASSQRILAGTGELFF.

The CDR3 DNA follows: TGTGCCAGCAGTCCAATTCACAGGGGAGGCAATCAGCCCCAGCATTTT. This encodes CASSPIHRGGNQPQHF. The V gene is TRBV27, the J gene TRBJ1-5; 7 bases map to TRBD1. Germline V gene lookup returns CDR1 MNHEY and CDR2 SMNVEV (reference sequence). Germline trimming cut 5 bases from V and 2 bases from J; bases unmatched to any gene: 9. CDR3 length: 16 residues.

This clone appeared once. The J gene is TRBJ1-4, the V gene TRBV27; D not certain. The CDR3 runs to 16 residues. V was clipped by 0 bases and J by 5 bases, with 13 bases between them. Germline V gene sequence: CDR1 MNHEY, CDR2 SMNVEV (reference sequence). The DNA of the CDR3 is TGTGCCAGCAGTTTATCCACAGCTAAACTGAATGAAAAACTGTTTTTT. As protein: CASSLSTAKLNEKLFF.

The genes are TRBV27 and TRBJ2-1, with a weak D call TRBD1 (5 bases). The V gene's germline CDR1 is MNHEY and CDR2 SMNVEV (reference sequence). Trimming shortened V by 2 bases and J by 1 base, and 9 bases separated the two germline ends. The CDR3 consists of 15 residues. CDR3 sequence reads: CASSLKQESYNEQFF. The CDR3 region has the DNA TGTGCCAGCAGTTTAAAACAGGAATCCTACAATGAGCAGTTCTTC.

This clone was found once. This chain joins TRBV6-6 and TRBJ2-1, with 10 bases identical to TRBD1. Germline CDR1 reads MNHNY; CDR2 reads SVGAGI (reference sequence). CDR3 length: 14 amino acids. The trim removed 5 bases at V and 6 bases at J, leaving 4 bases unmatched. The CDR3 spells CASSPRDRGNEQFF. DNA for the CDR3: TGTGCCAGCAGTCCCCGGGACAGGGGCAATGAGCAGTTCTTC.

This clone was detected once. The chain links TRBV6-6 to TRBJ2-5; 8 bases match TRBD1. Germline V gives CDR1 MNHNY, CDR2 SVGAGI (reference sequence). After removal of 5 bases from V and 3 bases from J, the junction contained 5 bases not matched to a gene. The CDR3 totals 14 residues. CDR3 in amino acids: CASSRTGFEETQYF. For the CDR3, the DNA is TGTGCCAGCAGTCGGACAGGGTTCGAAGAGACCCAGTACTTC.

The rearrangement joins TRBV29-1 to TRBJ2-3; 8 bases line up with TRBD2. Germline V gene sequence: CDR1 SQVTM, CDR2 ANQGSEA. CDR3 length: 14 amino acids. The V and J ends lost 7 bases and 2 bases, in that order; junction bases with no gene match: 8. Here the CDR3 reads CSGGVAGFTDTQYF. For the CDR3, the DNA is TGCAGCGGGGGGGTAGCGGGATTCACAGATACGCAGTATTTT.

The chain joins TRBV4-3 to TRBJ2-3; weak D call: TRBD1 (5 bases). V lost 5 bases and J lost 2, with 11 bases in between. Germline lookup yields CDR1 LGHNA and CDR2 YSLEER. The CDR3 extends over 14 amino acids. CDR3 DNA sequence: TGCGCCAGCAGCGGAGACAGTTACACAGATACGCAGTATTTT. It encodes CASSGDSYTDTQYF.

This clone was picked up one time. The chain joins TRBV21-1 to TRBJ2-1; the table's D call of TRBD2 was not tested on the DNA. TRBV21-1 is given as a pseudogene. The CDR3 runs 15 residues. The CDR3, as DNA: TGTGCCAGCACTCAAAGTTCGCGGGGGTACAATGAGCAGTTCTTC. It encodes CASTQSSRGYNEQFF.

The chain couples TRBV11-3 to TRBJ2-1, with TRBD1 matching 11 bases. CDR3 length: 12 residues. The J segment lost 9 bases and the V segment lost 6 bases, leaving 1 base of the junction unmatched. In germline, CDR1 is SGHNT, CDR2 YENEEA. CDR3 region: CASRGTGGEQFF. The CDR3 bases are TGTGCCAGCAGGGGGACAGGGGGTGAGCAGTTCTTC.

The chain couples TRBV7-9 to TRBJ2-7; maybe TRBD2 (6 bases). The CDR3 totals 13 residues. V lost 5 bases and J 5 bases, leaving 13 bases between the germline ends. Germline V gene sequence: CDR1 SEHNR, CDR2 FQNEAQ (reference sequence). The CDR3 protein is CASSLAGSNEQYF. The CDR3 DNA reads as TGTGCCAGCAGCCTCGCGGGATCAAACGAGCAGTACTTC.

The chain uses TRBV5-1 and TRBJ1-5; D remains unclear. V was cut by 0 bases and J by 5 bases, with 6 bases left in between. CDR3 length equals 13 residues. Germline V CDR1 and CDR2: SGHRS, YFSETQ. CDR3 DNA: TGCGCCAGCAGCTTGGTCCCGGATCAGCCCCAGCATTTT. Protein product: CASSLVPDQPQHF.

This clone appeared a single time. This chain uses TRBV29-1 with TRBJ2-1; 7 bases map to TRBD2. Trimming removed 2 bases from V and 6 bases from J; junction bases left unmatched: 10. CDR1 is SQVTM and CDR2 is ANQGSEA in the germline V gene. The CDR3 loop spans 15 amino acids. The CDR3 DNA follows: TGCAGCGTTGAATCTGGGGCGGGAGCGCTCAATGAGCAGTTCTTC. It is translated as CSVESGAGALNEQFF.

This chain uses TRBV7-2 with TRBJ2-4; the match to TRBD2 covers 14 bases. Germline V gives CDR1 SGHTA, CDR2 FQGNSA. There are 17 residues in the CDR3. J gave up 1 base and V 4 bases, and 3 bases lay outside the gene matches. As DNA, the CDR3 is TGTGCCAGCAGCTCTGGACTAGCGGGAGGCGCCAAAAACATTCAGTACTTC. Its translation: CASSSGLAGGAKNIQYF.

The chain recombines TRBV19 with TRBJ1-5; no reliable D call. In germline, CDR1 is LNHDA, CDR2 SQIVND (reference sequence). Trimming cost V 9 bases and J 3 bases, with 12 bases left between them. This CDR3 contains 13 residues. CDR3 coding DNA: TGTGCCAGCGCCTTCGGGATCAATCAGCCCCAGCATTTT. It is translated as CASAFGINQPQHF.

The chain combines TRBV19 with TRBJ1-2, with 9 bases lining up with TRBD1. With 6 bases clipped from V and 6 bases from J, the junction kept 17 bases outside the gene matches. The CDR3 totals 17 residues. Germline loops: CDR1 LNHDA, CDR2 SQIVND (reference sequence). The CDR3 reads CASSPTGQGRKKNGYTF. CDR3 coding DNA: TGTGCCAGTAGCCCGACCGGACAGGGGCGAAAAAAAAATGGCTACACCTTC.

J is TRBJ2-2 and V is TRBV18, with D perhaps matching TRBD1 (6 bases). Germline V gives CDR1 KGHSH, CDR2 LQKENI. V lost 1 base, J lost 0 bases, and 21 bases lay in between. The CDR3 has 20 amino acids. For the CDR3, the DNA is TGTGCCAGCTCACCACTCCCCCTAACAGGACAGCGAACGAACACCGGGGAGCTGTTTTTT. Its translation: CASSPLPLTGQRTNTGELFF.

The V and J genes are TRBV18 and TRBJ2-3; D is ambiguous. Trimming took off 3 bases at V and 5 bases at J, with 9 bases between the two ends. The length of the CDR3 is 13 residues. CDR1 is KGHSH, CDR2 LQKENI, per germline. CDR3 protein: CASSPNFGDTQYF. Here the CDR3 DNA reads TGTGCCAGCTCACCCAATTTCGGAGATACGCAGTATTTT.

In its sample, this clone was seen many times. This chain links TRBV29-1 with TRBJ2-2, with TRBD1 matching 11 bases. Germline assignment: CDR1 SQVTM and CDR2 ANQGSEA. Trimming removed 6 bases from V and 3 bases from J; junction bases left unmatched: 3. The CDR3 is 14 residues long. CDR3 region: CSVRGQGDTGELFF. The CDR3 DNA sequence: TGCAGCGTCCGGGGACAGGGGGACACCGGGGAGCTGTTTTTT.

CDR3 residues: CASRLDSSTDTQYF. The CDR3 bases are TGCGCCAGCAGACTCGACTCGAGCACAGATACGCAGTATTTT. The chain recombines TRBV5-1 with TRBJ2-3; unclear D gene. With 5 bases removed from V and 0 bases from J, the gap between germline ends came to 10 bases. This CDR3 is 14 amino acids long. The V gene's germline CDR1 is SGHRS and CDR2 YFSETQ.

The CDR3 DNA reads as TGTGCCAGCAGACAGAACACCGGGGAGCTGTTTTTT. It codes for CASRQNTGELFF. V usage is TRBV9 and J usage is TRBJ2-2; D unresolved. The CDR3 has 12 amino acids. The V gene's germline CDR1 is SGDLS and CDR2 YYNGEE. The germline V and J ends were trimmed by 5 bases and 1 base, with 3 bases remaining between them.

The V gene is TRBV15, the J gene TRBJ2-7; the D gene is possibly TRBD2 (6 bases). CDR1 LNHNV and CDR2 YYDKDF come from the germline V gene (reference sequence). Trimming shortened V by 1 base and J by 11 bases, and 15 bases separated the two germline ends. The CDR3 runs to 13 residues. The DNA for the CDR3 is TGTGCCACCAGCAGAGGCGGGACCCCGGTGAAGTACTTC. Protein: CATSRGGTPVKYF.